Many counts were recorded for the clone carrying this T cell receptor (beta chain). What it binds is not known. This specimen belongs to a study of CD8+CD57+ T cells in acquired aplastic anemia. Across the whole study: Sorted CD4+ and CD8+ cells gave a mean 3.2 ug DNA, range roughly 0.19 to 30 ug. Healthy donor sequencing depth: about 10 million CD4+, about 12 million CD8+ reads. Findings of the study overall: The study found no significant CD8+ Simpson's diversity difference between patients and controls. Patients and controls had in common fewer than 30 CD8+ CDR3 sequences.

Genomic DNA served as template for TCR beta VDJ and CDR3 profiling. TCRdb re-analysed the reads in MiXCR, keeping a single row per CDR3 protein. The sample holds 180,000 or so distinct CDR3 sequences, 46% seen once. The CDR3 has 11 amino acids. Germline CDR1 reads LNHDA; CDR2 reads SQIVND (reference sequence). V lost 4 bases, J lost 4 bases, and 2 bases lay in between. The chain is built from TRBV19 and TRBJ2-1, with D hard to call. Sequencing was performed on sorted CD4+, CD8+, or CD8+CD57+ T cells (not recorded which) from PBMCs. This clonotype was obtained from a human donor in good health. For the CDR3, the DNA is TGTGCCAGTAGTAAGTACAATGAGCAGTTCTTC. Translated, it gives CASSKYNEQFF. Full variable domain (rest looked up from reference TRBV19 and TRBJ2-1): DGGITQSPKYLFRKEGQNVTLSCEQNLNHDAMYWYRQDPGQGLRLIYYSQIVNDFQKGDIAEGYSVSREKKESFPLTVTSAQKNPTAFYLCASSKYNEQFFGPGTRLTVL.